This T cell receptor beta chain was sequenced for a study of metastatic and nonmetastatic thyroid tumors. For the study at large: The study looked at repertoires side by side in blood and in tumor or nodule tissue from malignant and benign thyroid patients.

TCRdb reprocessed the PCR reads using MiXCR. The table shows fewer than 10,000 clones, with around 40% occurring only once. The entire patient cohort was treatment-naive prior to thyroid surgery. This CDR3 region has 16 residues. Per the germline V gene, CDR1 is SGHDN and CDR2 is FVKESK. The germline V and J ends were trimmed by 4 bases and 6 bases, with 19 bases remaining between them. The gene calls are TRBV14 and TRBJ2-1, with D possibly TRBD1 on 6 matching bases. The sequenced sample was tumor tissue. This receptor was identified in a male donor with papillary thyroid cancer or a benign thyroid nodule (not recorded which). Some clones in this sample may be carry-over from other donors' samples. The CDR3 reads CASSLFGRTELNEQFF. The CDR3 DNA follows: TGTGCCAGCAGCCTGTTTGGCCGGACAGAGCTCAATGAGCAGTTCTTC.